This is a list of T cell receptor beta chains from one sample in a study of blood T cell repertoires in COVID-19. The data were produced by immunoSEQ multiplex PCR, yet TCRdb's version contains in-frame clones alone and is incomplete. This sample has 97,000 or so clones, with 90% found just once. Sequences were obtained from peripheral blood. The receptors shown here come from a man aged 55 to 70 with acute or convalescent COVID-19. CDR3s include the opening cysteine and the closing phenylalanine or tryptophan.

TRBJ1-2 TRBV18 CASSPPDYGYTF
TRBJ1-6 TRBV27 CASSFSSELPISPLHF
TRBJ1-4 TRBV7-2 CASSLQGAGTNEKLFF
TRBJ1-1 TRBV24-1 CATSDFSVNTEAFF
TRBJ1-1 TRBV5-1 CASSSQTGGSSTEAFF
TRBJ1-3 TRBV11-2 CASSSGVQGNTIYF
TRBJ1-6 TRBV10-3 CAISESRGNSYNSPLHF
TRBJ1-6 TRBV2 CASRDRGSSPLHF
TRBJ1-2 TRBV30 CAWSRGGAGYTF
TRBJ1-5 TRBV2 CASSEPGTGAQHF
TRBJ1-1 TRBV15 CATSTYPGQENTEAFF
TRBJ2-1 TRBV5-1 CASSPITGTEQFF
TRBJ1-2 TRBV29-1 CSVESREGNYGYTF
TRBJ1-1 TRBV5-1 CASLLGTGGADTEAFF
TRBJ1-6 TRBV28 CASTRVNSPLHF
TRBJ1-2 TRBV3-1/TRBV3-2 CASSTTGNLGYTF
TRBJ2-5 TRBV18 CASSPRTLPGYF
TRBJ1-6 TRBV7-9 CASSPDSSYNSPLHF
TRBJ1-2 TRBV10-3 CAISDRTGGGLGYGYTF
TRBJ2-2 TRBV27 CASLPGTGRAGELFF
TRBJ1-1 TRBV18 CASSPGRTENTEAFF
TRBJ1-2 TRBV6-4 CASRRGTGRDGYTF
TRBJ1-2 TRBV6-5 CASKWAAGYSYGYTF
TRBJ1-1 TRBV5-8 CASTGYPTEAFF
TRBJ1-1 TRBV7-9 CASSLGYNEAFF
TRBJ1-1 TRBV20-1 CRLGGNTEAFF
TRBJ1-2 TRBV27 CASSLGDRGSGYGYTF
TRBJ1-5 TRBV6-5 CASGGQGDQPQHF
TRBJ2-7 TRBV5-6 CASSFQGSLVTYEQYF
TRBJ2-7 TRBV12-3/TRBV12-4 CASSPRGFEQYF
TRBJ1-1 TRBV5-1 CASSPRTDRGNTEAFF
TRBJ2-1 TRBV7-9 CASSLEAQGEQFF
TRBJ1-5 TRBV18 CASSLQGDQPQHF
TRBJ1-3 TRBV5-1 CASSPGTLKNTIYF
TRBJ1-6 TRBV15 CATRPDRVRVSPLHF
TRBJ1-1 TRBV5-1 CASSLVEGTEAFF
TRBJ2-1 TRBV24-1 CATSDPKGASYNEQFF
TRBJ2-1 TRBV12-3/TRBV12-4 CASIAGDYNEQFF
TRBJ2-3 TRBV29-1 CSVLGGADTQYF
TRBJ2-2 TRBV7-8 CASRSQGGTPGELFF
TRBJ2-1 TRBV6-5 CASSYSSRGWDEQFF
TRBJ1-2 TRBV18 CASSRDNNYGYTF
TRBJ1-1 TRBV7-9 CASSLARAYVMNTEAFF
TRBJ1-6 TRBV5-1 CASSFGLGNSPLHF
TRBJ2-1 TRBV5-1 CASSTGTALFF
TRBJ1-2 TRBV21-1 CASSKGTGDYGYTF
TRBJ1-5 TRBV18 CASSPPTGQPQHF
TRBJ2-2 TRBV5-1 CASSALGGAGELFF
TRBJ2-5 TRBV5-1 CASSSALRLAGGQETQYF
TRBJ2-5 TRBV7-8 CASSLASGGQSGTQYF
TRBJ1-3 TRBV5-1 CASSLGPPPGNTIYF
TRBJ1-2 TRBV20-1 CSAPAQMRYTF
TRBJ1-5 TRBV6-1 CASSLDREWQPQHF
TRBJ2-4 TRBV23-1 CASGQGQNIQYF
TRBJ1-3 TRBV2 CASRRDTIADLSGNTIYF
TRBJ1-3 TRBV7-9 CASSLPPDRAGNTIYF
TRBJ1-5 TRBV27 CASRKGQGNNQPQHF
TRBJ1-1 TRBV6-5 CASSWGSLNTEAFF